This entry is about one T cell receptor (beta chain). No antigen is known for it. Selected positively for CCR7 and CD45RO-negative, naive CD8 cells excluded terminally differentiated effector memory CD45RA+ cells. This record comes from a study of shared clonotypes between healthy human individuals. Notes on the study in general: Estimated clonotype richness was generally higher in naive than memory subsets. Between a few donors, naive CD4 clonotypes were shared at a level of around 5.2%.

Replicate PCRs from sorted subsets contained roughly 200 ng DNA, which is 30,000 to 35,000 T cell genomes. Sequencing used immunoSEQ multiplex PCR; TCRdb keeps in-frame clones, though not all of them. The sample records 2 million to 2.5 million clones, roughly 91% being singletons. Trimming cost V 2 bases and J 6 bases, with 11 bases left between them. Per germline, CDR1 MNHEY and CDR2 SMNVEV (reference sequence). This CDR3 spans 14 amino acids. This TCR came from a man aged 18-30 years in good health. Some clones in this sample may be carry-over from other donors' samples. The chain uses TRBV27 and TRBJ1-5; possibly TRBD1 for D (6 bases). Sequencing was carried out using naive CD8+ T cells from PBMCs. CDR3: CASSLRQGSQPQHF. CDR3 bases: TGTGCCAGCAGTTTACGGCAGGGGAGTCAGCCCCAGCATTTT.